This TCR beta chain was identified during a study of T cell changes during pregnancy in multiple sclerosis. Only in-frame clones appear in the TCRdb table, and some are missing; sequencing was by immunoSEQ multiplex PCR. Of roughly 41,000 clones listed, roughly 94% were seen once; the top ten hold approximately 1.7%. From germline, CDR1 is MDHEN and CDR2 SYDVKM. Trimming took 7 bases from V and 2 from J; bases not matched to a gene: 4. The CDR3 loop spans 13 amino acids. The clonotype was recovered from a female donor with multiple sclerosis, enrolled in a pregnancy study. This chain joins TRBV28 and TRBJ2-7, with 8 nucleotides matching TRBD1. Here the sequenced sample was peripheral blood, taken in the third trimester of pregnancy. The CDR3 DNA sequence: TGTGCCAGCACTGGGACAGGTCCCTACGAGCAGTACTTC. This gives the protein CASTGTGPYEQYF.